What follows is one T cell receptor beta chain and its context. As yet, its antigen is unknown. TCRdb used MiXCR to reprocess the 5' RACE reads, holding one entry per CDR3 protein. The sample lists roughly 700,000 distinct CDR3 sequences, under 20% occurring once. The V and J ends lost 7 bases and 4 bases respectively, with 17 bases between them. The CDR3 length is 15 residues. CDR1 and CDR2 (germline): SGHVS, FQNEAQ. This record comes from a study of CD8 T cells in ankylosing spondylitis. Notes on the study in general: The study looked at matched synovial fluid samples from ankylosing spondylitis patients. Disease-linked clones were reported to be significantly enriched there. What appeared characteristic of ankylosing spondylitis blood was a TCR beta motif of under 10 highly homologous variants.

The rearrangement joins TRBV7-8 to TRBJ2-1, with a weak D call TRBD1 (6 bases). The sample comprised blood, either unsorted or a sorted T cell fraction (not recorded which). The source is a male donor with ankylosing spondylitis. The CDR3 reads CASTPSGVIYNEQFF. The CDR3 nucleotides are TGTGCCAGCACCCCTTCAGGGGTAATATACAATGAGCAGTTCTTC.